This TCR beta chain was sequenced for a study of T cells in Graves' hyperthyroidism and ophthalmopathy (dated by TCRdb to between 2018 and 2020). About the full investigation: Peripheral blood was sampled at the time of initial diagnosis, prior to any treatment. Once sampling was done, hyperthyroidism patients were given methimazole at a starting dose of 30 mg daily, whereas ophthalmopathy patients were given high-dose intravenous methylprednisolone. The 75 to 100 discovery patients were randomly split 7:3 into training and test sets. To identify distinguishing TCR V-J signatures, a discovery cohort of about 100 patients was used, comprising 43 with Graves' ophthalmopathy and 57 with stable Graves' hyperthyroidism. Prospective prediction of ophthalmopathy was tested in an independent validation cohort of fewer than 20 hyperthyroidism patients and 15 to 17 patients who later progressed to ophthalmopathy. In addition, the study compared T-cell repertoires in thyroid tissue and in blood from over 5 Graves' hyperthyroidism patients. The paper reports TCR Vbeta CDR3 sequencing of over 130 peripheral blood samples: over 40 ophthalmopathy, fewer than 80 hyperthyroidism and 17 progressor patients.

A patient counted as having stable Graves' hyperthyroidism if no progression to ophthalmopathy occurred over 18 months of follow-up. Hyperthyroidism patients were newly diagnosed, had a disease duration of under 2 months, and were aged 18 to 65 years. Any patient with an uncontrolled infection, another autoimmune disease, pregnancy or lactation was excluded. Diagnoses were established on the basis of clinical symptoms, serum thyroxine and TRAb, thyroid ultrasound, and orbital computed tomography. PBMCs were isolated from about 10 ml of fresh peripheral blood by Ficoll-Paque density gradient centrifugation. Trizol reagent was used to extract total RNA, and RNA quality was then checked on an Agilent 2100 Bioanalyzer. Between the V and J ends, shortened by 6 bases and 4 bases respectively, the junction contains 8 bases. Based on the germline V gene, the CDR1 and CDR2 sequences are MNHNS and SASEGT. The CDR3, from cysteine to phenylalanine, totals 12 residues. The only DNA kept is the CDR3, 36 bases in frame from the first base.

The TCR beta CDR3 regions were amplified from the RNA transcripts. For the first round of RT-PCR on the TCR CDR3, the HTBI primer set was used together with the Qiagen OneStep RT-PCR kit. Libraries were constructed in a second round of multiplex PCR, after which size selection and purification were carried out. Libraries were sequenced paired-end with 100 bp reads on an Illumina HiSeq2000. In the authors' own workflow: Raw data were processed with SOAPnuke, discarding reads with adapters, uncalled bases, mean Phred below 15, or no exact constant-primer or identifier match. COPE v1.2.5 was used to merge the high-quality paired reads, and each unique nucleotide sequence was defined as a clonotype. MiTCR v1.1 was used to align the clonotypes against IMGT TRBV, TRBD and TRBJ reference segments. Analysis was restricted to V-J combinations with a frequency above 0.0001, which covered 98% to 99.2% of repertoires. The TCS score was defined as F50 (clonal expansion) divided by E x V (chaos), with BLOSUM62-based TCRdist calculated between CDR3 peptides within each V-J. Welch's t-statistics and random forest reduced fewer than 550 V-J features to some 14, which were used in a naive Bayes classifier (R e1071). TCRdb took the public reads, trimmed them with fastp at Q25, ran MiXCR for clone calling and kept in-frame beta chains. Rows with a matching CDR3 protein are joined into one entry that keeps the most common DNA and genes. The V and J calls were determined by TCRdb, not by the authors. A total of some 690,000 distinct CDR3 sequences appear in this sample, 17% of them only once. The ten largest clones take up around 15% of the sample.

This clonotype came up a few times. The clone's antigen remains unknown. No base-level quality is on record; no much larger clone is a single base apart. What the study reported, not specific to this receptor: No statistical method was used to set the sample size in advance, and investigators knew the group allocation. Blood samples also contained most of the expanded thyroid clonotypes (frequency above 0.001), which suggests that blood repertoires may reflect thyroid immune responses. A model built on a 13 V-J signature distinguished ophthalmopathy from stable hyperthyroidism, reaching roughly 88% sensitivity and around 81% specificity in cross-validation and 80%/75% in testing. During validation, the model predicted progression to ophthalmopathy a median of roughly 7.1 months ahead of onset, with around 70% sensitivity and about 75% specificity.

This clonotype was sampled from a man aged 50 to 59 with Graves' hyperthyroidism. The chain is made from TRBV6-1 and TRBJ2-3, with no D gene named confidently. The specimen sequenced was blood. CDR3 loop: CASRGDADTQYF. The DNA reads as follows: TGTGCCAGCAGAGGAGACGCAGATACGCAGTATTTT.